This T cell receptor beta chain was sequenced for a study of shared clonotypes between healthy human individuals. The donors were all Caucasian adults (living in Nashville, Tennessee). Profiling relied on immunoSEQ multiplex PCR, and the TCRdb table lists in-frame clones only, not all of them. Here the sample spans 2 million to 2.5 million clones, around 92% being singletons. Germline V gene data show CDR1 as SGHTA and CDR2 as FQGNSA. The CDR3 is made up of 15 amino acids. V shed 4 bases and J 4 bases; nucleotides not matched to a gene: 5. The sequencing sample was made of naive CD4+ T cells from PBMCs. Documented subset: CD45RA+ positively selected. The receptor comes from a young man in good health. Some clones in this sample may be carry-over from other donors' samples. J is TRBJ2-7 and V is TRBV7-2, with TRBD1 matching over 12 bases. The CDR3 DNA sequence: TGTGCCAGCAGCTGGGGGACAGGGGGCTTTTACGAGCAGTACTTC. Translated: CASSWGTGGFYEQYF.